Listed below are T cell receptor beta chains from one sample, sequenced in a study of CD8+ T cells in alopecia areata. Sequenced by immunoSEQ multiplex PCR; TCRdb stores in-frame clones only, minus some. The table has around 100,000 clones, around 71% seen once. Sequences were derived from CD8+ T cells sorted from blood, sampled around week 44, from a patient treated with tofacitinib. The receptor source for this set is a human donor with alopecia areata. CDR3s include the opening cysteine and the closing phenylalanine or tryptophan. D genes are given only for firm matches. Some rows have no size entry. The others give once, few or many, or a class for an expanded clone.

J,size,D,V,DNA,CDR3
TRBJ2-3,few,-,TRBV29-1,TGCAGCGTTGAAGATGAGGAGGATACGCAGTATTTT,CSVEDEEDTQYF
TRBJ2-7,once,-,TRBV4-3,TGCGCCAGCAGCCAAGATCGCTCAGGGACCAACTACGAGCAGTACTTC,CASSQDRSGTNYEQYF
TRBJ2-1,-,-,TRBV10-3,TGTGCCATCAGTGACAGTTCCTACAATGAGCAGTTCTTC,CAISDSSYNEQFF
TRBJ2-7,once,-,TRBV13,TGTGCCAGCAGCAGACTGAGGGCGGAAAGCTCCTACGAGCAGTACTTC,CASSRLRAESSYEQYF
TRBJ2-5,-,TRBD2,TRBV6-5,TGTGCCAGCAGTTACGCTTCGGGACTAGGCCAAGAGACCCAGTACTTC,CASSYASGLGQETQYF
TRBJ2-7,-,TRBD1,TRBV5-1,TGCGCCAGCAGCTTGGGTCAGGGGGACAACTACGAGCAGTACTTC,CASSLGQGDNYEQYF
TRBJ1-4,once,-,TRBV13,TGTGCCAGCAGCCAAAGTCGGCGGGCGGAAAAACTGTTTTTT,CASSQSRRAEKLFF
TRBJ2-5,-,TRBD2,TRBV5-6,TGTGCCAGCAGCTTCGGGACTAATACGGAGACCCAGTACTTC,CASSFGTNTETQYF
TRBJ1-1,-,-,TRBV27,TGTGCCAGCAGTTTAAATACAGGGAGCACTGAAGCTTTCTTT,CASSLNTGSTEAFF
TRBJ2-7,few,TRBD2,TRBV19,TGTGCCAGTAGGGCCTCCTTGACTAGCGTTTACGAGCAGTACTTC,CASRASLTSVYEQYF
TRBJ2-3,-,TRBD1,TRBV5-1,TGCGCCAGCAGCTTGCCGGACAGGAGAACAGATACGCAGTATTTT,CASSLPDRRTDTQYF
TRBJ2-1,few,TRBD2,TRBV5-1,TGCGCCAGCAGCTTGGCCGCAGCGGGGGGCCACAATGAGCAGTTCTTC,CASSLAAAGGHNEQFF
TRBJ1-1,-,-,TRBV19,TGTGCCAGTAGTACCCCTTGGGGTTGGATGAACACTGAAGCTTTCTTT,CASSTPWGWMNTEAFF
TRBJ2-3,few,-,TRBV29-1,TGCAGCGTTATCCGGAGCTTGGGGGATACGCAGTATTTT,CSVIRSLGDTQYF
TRBJ2-7,-,-,TRBV7-9,TGTGCCAGCAGCTTATACGGGGAAGATTGGGACGAGCAGTACTTC,CASSLYGEDWDEQYF
TRBJ1-2,-,TRBD1,TRBV29-1,TGCAGCGTTGAACTCGTTGGGACAGATTACCTTACTTTCTATGGCTACACCTTC,CSVELVGTDYLTFYGYTF
TRBJ2-3,-,-,TRBV5-1,TGCGCCAGCAGTCCAGCGGAGGCTAGCACAGATACGCAGTATTTT,CASSPAEASTDTQYF
TRBJ2-1,-,-,TRBV4-3,TGCGCCAGCAGCCTCCGCTTGGACAATGAGCAGTTCTTC,CASSLRLDNEQFF
TRBJ1-1,-,-,TRBV4-3,TGCGCCAGCAGCCAAGGGGACACTGAAGCTTTCTTT,CASSQGDTEAFF
TRBJ2-1,once,-,TRBV20-1,TGCAGTGCTCCCGGAAGGGGGGCGGAGTTCTTC,CSAPGRGAEFF
TRBJ2-1,-,-,TRBV5-6,TGTGCCAGCAGCGTAGACAATGAGCAGTTCTTC,CASSVDNEQFF
TRBJ1-5,-,-,TRBV4-3,TGCGCCAGCAGCCAAGATGTAGATAGCAATCAGCCCCAGCATTTT,CASSQDVDSNQPQHF
TRBJ1-1,-,-,TRBV5-1,TGCGCCAGCAGCTTGGCCGAACAGCCGGTTCTGGAAGCTTTCTTT,CASSLAEQPVLEAFF
TRBJ2-4,-,-,TRBV2,TGTGCCAGCAGTGAAGGGGCCAAAAACATTCAGTACTTC,CASSEGAKNIQYF
TRBJ1-1,-,-,TRBV6-6,TGTGCCAGCAGTACCCCCGGAAGGGAACCGAACACTGAAGCTTTCTTT,CASSTPGREPNTEAFF
TRBJ2-2,-,TRBD1,TRBV7-9,TGTGCCAGCAGTCCTCCGGACAGGGGATTGAACACCGGGGAGCTGTTTTTT,CASSPPDRGLNTGELFF
TRBJ1-2,-,-,TRBV29-1,TGCAGCGTTGAAGAAGATTCTAACTATGGCCCTAGGGGCTACACCTTC,CSVEEDSNYGPRGYTF
TRBJ1-5,-,-,TRBV4-1,TGCGCCAGCGCCGCCTATAGCAATCAGCCCCAGCATTTT,CASAAYSNQPQHF
TRBJ1-2,few,TRBD1,TRBV5-6,TGTGCCAGCAGCTATGACAGGGAAGACTATGGCTACACCTTC,CASSYDREDYGYTF
TRBJ2-7,-,-,TRBV7-2,TGTGCCAGCAGCCCCGGGCCAGGATCTACCTACGAGCAGTACTTC,CASSPGPGSTYEQYF
TRBJ1-4,-,-,TRBV19,TGTGCCAGTAGTATGGGTCGTGCCGCAGAAAAACTGTTTTTT,CASSMGRAAEKLFF
TRBJ1-1,-,TRBD1,TRBV11-3,TGTGCCAGCAGCTACAGGGGGAAAGCAACTGAAGCTTTCTTT,CASSYRGKATEAFF
TRBJ2-2,few,-,TRBV7-2,TGTGCCAGCAGCTTAGCGCTATCCGGGGCCCCATCAAACACCGGGGAGCTGTTTTTT,CASSLALSGAPSNTGELFF
TRBJ2-7,-,TRBD1,TRBV6-5,TGTGCCAGCAGTGGATGGGACAGCTCCTACGAGCAGTACTTC,CASSGWDSSYEQYF
TRBJ2-7,-,TRBD2,TRBV29-1,TGCAGCGCCATTGTCCCGGGACTAGCGGGGGACCTCTACGAGCAGTACTTC,CSAIVPGLAGDLYEQYF
TRBJ2-3,few,-,TRBV7-9,TGTGCCAGCAGCTTCCCCGAGGGTCCTGGAGCGCAGTATTTT,CASSFPEGPGAQYF
TRBJ2-7,-,TRBD1,TRBV30,TGTGCCTGGAGTGCTCCGGACAGGGACTACGAGCAGTACTTC,CAWSAPDRDYEQYF
TRBJ1-2,-,TRBD1,TRBV29-1,TGCAGCGCTGAACCGGACAGGGGGCCCCATGGCTACACCTTC,CSAEPDRGPHGYTF
TRBJ1-2,-,-,TRBV6-1,TGTGCCAGCCCTCCAGTCCTGAAATTCTATGGCTACACCTTC,CASPPVLKFYGYTF
TRBJ1-1,-,-,TRBV27,TGTGCCAGCAGTATTCGGGAGAACACTGAAGCTTTCTTT,CASSIRENTEAFF
TRBJ2-1,few,-,TRBV7-9,TGTGCCAGCAGCTCCCCGGGTGGTAAGGATTACAATGAGCAGTTCTTC,CASSSPGGKDYNEQFF
TRBJ2-5,-,-,TRBV19,TGTGCCACTGGTGACAACCTGCAAGAGACCCAGTACTTC,CATGDNLQETQYF
TRBJ1-2,few,-,TRBV30,TGTGCCTGGAGTGCCAGTAACTATGGCTACACCTTC,CAWSASNYGYTF
TRBJ2-5,-,TRBD1,TRBV2,TGTGCCAGCACCGAGGGACAGGTCGGGGGGACCCAGTACTTC,CASTEGQVGGTQYF
TRBJ1-1,-,-,TRBV29-1,TGCAGCGTCCCCGGGTCCTGGGACACTGAAGCTTTCTTT,CSVPGSWDTEAFF
TRBJ2-1,-,-,TRBV29-1,TGCAGCGTTGAGGGCAGGGTAACTTCGGACAACAATGAGCAGTTCTTC,CSVEGRVTSDNNEQFF
TRBJ2-4,-,-,TRBV30,TGTGCCTGGAGTGGTTCGAGGGGCGAAAACATTCAGTACTTC,CAWSGSRGENIQYF
TRBJ1-5,-,TRBD1,TRBV4-3,TGCGCCAGCAGCCAAGATCCCAGGGGGGATCAGCCCCAGCATTTT,CASSQDPRGDQPQHF
TRBJ1-1,once,TRBD1,TRBV4-3,TGCGCCAGCAGCCAGATTGCCGGGACAGGGGATACTGAAGCTTTCTTT,CASSQIAGTGDTEAFF
TRBJ2-4,-,TRBD1,TRBV5-6,TGTGCCAGCAGCCTCGGGACAGGGGGGACTTTAGCCAAAAACATTCAGTACTTC,CASSLGTGGTLAKNIQYF
TRBJ1-2,-,TRBD1,TRBV7-9,TGTGCCAGCAGCCTCCGGACAGGGGGCAACTATGGCTACACCTTC,CASSLRTGGNYGYTF
TRBJ2-3,few,TRBD2,TRBV10-3,TGTGCCATCAAGGGACTAGCATCGGGAGAGGCAGATACGCAGTATTTT,CAIKGLASGEADTQYF
TRBJ1-2,few,-,TRBV29-1,TGCAGCGCAAGATCAGGGGACTACTATGGCTACACCTTC,CSARSGDYYGYTF
TRBJ2-1,-,-,TRBV7-8,TGTGCCAGCAGCTTAGCGGGGGGGACAGGTTCTTTTAATGAGCAGTTCTTC,CASSLAGGTGSFNEQFF
TRBJ1-1,-,-,TRBV25-1,TGTGCCAGCAGACCATGGGGGGGCGCGGGAACTGAAGCTTTCTTT,CASRPWGGAGTEAFF
TRBJ2-3,-,-,TRBV19,TGTGCCAGTAGTTTGGCGGGGAGCACAGATACGCAGTATTTT,CASSLAGSTDTQYF
TRBJ2-6,once,TRBD1,TRBV12-5,TGTGCTAGTGCTAAGACAGGGGCATCTGGGGCCAACGTCCTGACTTTC,CASAKTGASGANVLTF
TRBJ2-2,-,-,TRBV28,TGTGCCAGCAGTACAAACGCCGGGACGGCGAACACCGGGGAGCTGTTTTTT,CASSTNAGTANTGELFF